This T cell receptor (beta chain) was sequenced for a study of cytomegalovirus exposure and HLA in healthy donors. Study at large: As an earlier analysis found, around 170 million T cells yielded about 120 million unique TCR beta sequences. Early released data had around 89 million unique TCRs, all coming from HLA-typed donors. Points from the study as a whole: Segments of the TCR beta V type were, in most cases, productive about 87% or about 30% of the time in an earlier analysis. Based on reports, TCR beta sequences accurately predicted HLA-A and HLA-B alleles for most subjects.

This CDR3 contains 12 residues. V lost 4 bases and J lost 11, with 14 bases in between. Germline V CDR1 and CDR2: PRHDT, FYEKMQ (reference sequence). A multiplex PCR was run with 60 Vbeta primers and 13 Jbeta primers. This table comes from immunoSEQ multiplex PCR, and its TCRdb copy is limited to in-frame clones, with some not included. The table includes approximately 160,000 clones, around 79% detected once. This clone was seen only once. Its target is unknown. The TCR comes from a male donor in good health and CMV-seropositive. The gene calls are TRBV13 and TRBJ1-2; D is possibly TRBD1 (5 bases). The material sequenced was PBMCs. CDR3 sequence reads: CASSSNLQAYTF. In DNA form, the CDR3 reads TGTGCCAGCAGCTCGAACTTACAGGCATACACCTTC.